The next 8 T cell receptor beta chains were all read from a single sample in a study of shared clonotypes between healthy human individuals. Clones were sequenced by immunoSEQ multiplex PCR, and TCRdb holds only the in-frame ones, with some missing. The table shows some 2,000,000 clones, with around 95% occurring only once. Sequenced material: naive CD4+ T cells sorted from blood. Subset specified: CD45RA+ positively selected. All receptors derive from a man aged 18-30 years in good health.

The chain carries TRBV7-2 and TRBJ2-7; 7 bases match TRBD2. V shed 2 bases, J shed 4 bases, and the junction held 8 bases outside the gene matches. Germline CDR1 reads SGHTA; CDR2 reads FQGNSA. The CDR3 runs 15 residues. CDR3 loop: CASSLWSSGDYEQYF. The CDR3 nucleotides read TGTGCCAGCAGCTTATGGTCCAGCGGGGATTACGAGCAGTACTTC.

The chain uses TRBV28 and TRBJ2-3, with TRBD1 identical over 7 bases. Germline assignment: CDR1 MDHEN and CDR2 SYDVKM. The CDR3 covers 14 residues. The trim removed 10 bases at V and 5 bases at J, leaving 12 bases unmatched. CDR3 nucleotides: TGTGCCACCAACGGGGCCCCAGGGGGAGATACGCAGTATTTT. The encoded protein is CATNGAPGGDTQYF.

The chain couples TRBV10-1 to TRBJ2-3; D tentatively reads TRBD1 or TRBD2 (5 bases each). V was shortened by 3 bases and J by 4 bases, with 14 bases between the two germline ends. This CDR3 has 15 amino acids. Per germline, CDR1 WNHNN and CDR2 SYGVQD (reference sequence). CDR3 nucleotide sequence: TGCGCCAGCAGTGATGTAAGGGGAGTAGCAGATACGCAGTATTTT. Amino acid sequence: CASSDVRGVADTQYF.

This clone showed up many times. The chain carries TRBV10-3 and TRBJ2-7, with 10 bases fitting TRBD2. V shed 2 bases and J 4 bases; nucleotides not matched to a gene: 5. Looked up from germline, CDR1 is ENHRY and CDR2 is SYGVKD. The CDR3 loop spans 15 amino acids. CDR3: CAISEGKREGYEQYF. DNA for the CDR3: TGTGCCATCAGTGAGGGCAAGCGGGAGGGTTACGAGCAGTACTTC.

The V gene is TRBV5-1, the J gene TRBJ2-2, with D perhaps TRBD1 or TRBD2 (5 bases each). V lost 3 bases, J lost 6 bases, and 15 bases lay in between. CDR1 and CDR2 (germline): SGHRS, YFSETQ. The CDR3 has 15 residues. The CDR3 here is CASSWDRVRAGELFF. CDR3 DNA sequence: TGCGCCAGCAGCTGGGACCGGGTCAGGGCCGGGGAGCTGTTTTTT.

The rearrangement joins TRBV18 to TRBJ2-5; D perhaps matches TRBD1 (6 bases). In germline, CDR1 is KGHSH, CDR2 LQKENI. The CDR3 contains 14 residues. The germline V and J ends were trimmed by 2 bases and 5 bases, with 12 bases remaining between them. The chain's CDR3 is CASSPGGKAETQYF. In DNA form, the CDR3 reads TGTGCCAGCTCACCAGGGGGCAAGGCGGAGACCCAGTACTTC.

V gene TRBV2 combines with J gene TRBJ2-2; the D call may be TRBD1 or TRBD2 (5 bases each). The CDR3 has 14 residues. The V gene's germline CDR1 is SNHLY and CDR2 FYNNEI. V lost 8 bases to trimming and J lost 0 bases, with 10 bases between them. CDR3 DNA sequence: TGTGCCAGCCGGGGACCAGCGAACACCGGGGAGCTGTTTTTT. The encoded protein is CASRGPANTGELFF.

V and J are TRBV7-6 and TRBJ2-2; no clear D. Between the trimmed V and J ends, which lost 1 base and 5 bases, there was a span of 14 bases. CDR3 length: 16 amino acids. The germline CDR1 and CDR2 sequences are SGHVS and FNYEAQ. CDR3 DNA sequence: TGTGCCAGCAGCTTAGTTGGCGGAATAGTTACCGGGGAGCTGTTTTTT. Its translation is CASSLVGGIVTGELFF.